This is a list of T cell receptor beta chains from one sample in a study of long-term antiretroviral therapy in people with HIV. Libraries were prepared by immunoSEQ multiplex PCR; TCRdb keeps only in-frame clonotypes and omits some of them. The table shows some 43,000 clones, with about 89% occurring only once. The material was unsorted PBMCs, obtained 0.1 years before starting antiretroviral therapy. Every receptor here comes from a woman aged 45-60 years with HIV. The CDR3 runs from the conserved cysteine through the conserved F or W. Fields, in order: CDR3 DNA, CDR3 protein, clone size, J gene, D gene, V gene. D genes are given only for firm matches. Size tells how often a clone was seen (once, few, many) or the class of an expanded clone, and some rows leave it out.

CDR3nt: TGCGCCAGCAGCCAAGTAGCCGAGAACACTGAAGCTTTCTTT
CDR3aa: CASSQVAENTEAFF
abundance: .
j_gene: TRBJ1-1
d_gene: .
v_gene: TRBV4-1

CDR3nt: TGTGCCAGCAGTGAGACAGTCCTCTCTGGAAACACCATATATTTT
CDR3aa: CASSETVLSGNTIYF
abundance: .
j_gene: TRBJ1-3
d_gene: .
v_gene: TRBV2

CDR3nt: TGTGCCAGCAGCTTCACTACAGGGGTCGGAAACACCATATATTTT
CDR3aa: CASSFTTGVGNTIYF
abundance: .
j_gene: TRBJ1-3
d_gene: TRBD1
v_gene: TRBV7-8

CDR3nt: TGTGCCAGCGCCACGGACAGGGGAGGAAACACCATATATTTT
CDR3aa: CASATDRGGNTIYF
abundance: .
j_gene: TRBJ1-3
d_gene: TRBD1
v_gene: TRBV5-6

CDR3nt: TGTGCCAGCAGCCGAACAGGGGACTATGGCTACACCTTC
CDR3aa: CASSRTGDYGYTF
abundance: .
j_gene: TRBJ1-2
d_gene: TRBD1
v_gene: TRBV7-6

CDR3nt: TGTGCCAGCAGCCCAGGAATGGGGTTCTCGGGCGAAAAACTGTTTTTT
CDR3aa: CASSPGMGFSGEKLFF
abundance: .
j_gene: TRBJ1-4
d_gene: .
v_gene: TRBV7-2

CDR3nt: TGTGCCAGCTCTCAGATAGACGCAGCTGGCTACACCTTC
CDR3aa: CASSQIDAAGYTF
abundance: .
j_gene: TRBJ1-2
d_gene: .
v_gene: TRBV18

CDR3nt: TGCGCCAGCAGCCCAGGGGTACTTGGGGCAAGTAACCACGAGCAGTACTTC
CDR3aa: CASSPGVLGASNHEQYF
abundance: .
j_gene: TRBJ2-7
d_gene: .
v_gene: TRBV5-1

CDR3nt: TGCGCCAGCAGCTGGACCACAGGTTATGGAAACACCATATATTTT
CDR3aa: CASSWTTGYGNTIYF
abundance: .
j_gene: TRBJ1-3
d_gene: .
v_gene: TRBV5-1

CDR3nt: TGTGCCAGTAGCCAACCAGCGGGCGGGTACAATGAGCAGTTCTTC
CDR3aa: CASSQPAGGYNEQFF
abundance: .
j_gene: TRBJ2-1
d_gene: .
v_gene: TRBV19

CDR3nt: TGTGCCAGCAGCAATGACAGGGCCCAGACCCAGTACTTC
CDR3aa: CASSNDRAQTQYF
abundance: .
j_gene: TRBJ2-5
d_gene: TRBD1
v_gene: TRBV7-3

CDR3nt: TGCGCCAGCAGCCTCATCCGGGACTTTAAAGAGACCCAGTACTTC
CDR3aa: CASSLIRDFKETQYF
abundance: .
j_gene: TRBJ2-5
d_gene: .
v_gene: TRBV5-1

CDR3nt: TGTGCCAGCAGTTACCTCGCGGTCGGGGCTGGAAACACCATATATTTT
CDR3aa: CASSYLAVGAGNTIYF
abundance: .
j_gene: TRBJ1-3
d_gene: .
v_gene: TRBV6-5

CDR3nt: TGTGCCAGCAGTGACATTGCGGGGGTCAATAGCTCCTACAATGAGCAGTTCTTC
CDR3aa: CASSDIAGVNSSYNEQFF
abundance: .
j_gene: TRBJ2-1
d_gene: TRBD2
v_gene: TRBV6-4

CDR3nt: TGTGCCAGCAGCTTGGTCGGTCTTACTAGCACAGATACGCAGTATTTT
CDR3aa: CASSLVGLTSTDTQYF
abundance: .
j_gene: TRBJ2-3
d_gene: .
v_gene: TRBV5-8

CDR3nt: TGTGCCAGCAGCGAACCTAGTTTGGGGCAGGGGACGAGAGATGAGCAGTTCTTC
CDR3aa: CASSEPSLGQGTRDEQFF
abundance: once
j_gene: TRBJ2-1
d_gene: .
v_gene: TRBV7-6

CDR3nt: TGTGCCAGTAGTATTCCCGGGACAGGGGGCTCTGTCTATGGCTACACCTTC
CDR3aa: CASSIPGTGGSVYGYTF
abundance: .
j_gene: TRBJ1-2
d_gene: TRBD1
v_gene: TRBV19

CDR3nt: TGCGCCAGCAGCCCGACGTCCTCCTACGAGCAGTACTTC
CDR3aa: CASSPTSSYEQYF
abundance: .
j_gene: TRBJ2-7
d_gene: .
v_gene: TRBV5-1

CDR3nt: TGCGCCAGCAGCCGAACAGCCCTCCAGAACACTGAAGCTTTCTTT
CDR3aa: CASSRTALQNTEAFF
abundance: .
j_gene: TRBJ1-1
d_gene: .
v_gene: TRBV5-1

CDR3nt: TGTGCCTGGAGTGTACAACGTACAGGGGGTAGCACAGATACGCAGTATTTT
CDR3aa: CAWSVQRTGGSTDTQYF
abundance: once
j_gene: TRBJ2-3
d_gene: TRBD1
v_gene: TRBV30

CDR3nt: TGTGCCAGTTCTCCAGGGGGCGGAGGCGGCTACACCTTC
CDR3aa: CASSPGGGGGYTF
abundance: .
j_gene: TRBJ1-2
d_gene: TRBD1
v_gene: TRBV19

CDR3nt: TGTGCCAGTACCGAATCGGACAGGGGCCGGTACGAGCAGTACTTC
CDR3aa: CASTESDRGRYEQYF
abundance: .
j_gene: TRBJ2-7
d_gene: TRBD1
v_gene: TRBV19

CDR3nt: TGTGCCAGCAGCGACGGGACAGGGCACTATGGCTACACCTTC
CDR3aa: CASSDGTGHYGYTF
abundance: .
j_gene: TRBJ1-2
d_gene: TRBD1
v_gene: TRBV5-6

CDR3nt: TGTGCCAGCAGCCTGACCTTTTCAGGGGCTCAGCCCCAGCATTTT
CDR3aa: CASSLTFSGAQPQHF
abundance: .
j_gene: TRBJ1-5
d_gene: .
v_gene: TRBV11-3

CDR3nt: TGTGCCAGCAGCGTATACCGAACAACAGCTGTCTATGGCTACACCTTC
CDR3aa: CASSVYRTTAVYGYTF
abundance: once
j_gene: TRBJ1-2
d_gene: .
v_gene: TRBV7-9

CDR3nt: TGTGCCAGCAGCTCGGACTCGGGACAGGGGACATCACCCCTCCACTTT
CDR3aa: CASSSDSGQGTSPLHF
abundance: .
j_gene: TRBJ1-6
d_gene: TRBD1
v_gene: TRBV7-9

CDR3nt: TGTGCCAGCAGTGAGGGTTCGGGACAGGGGAGCGGCACTGAAGCTTTCTTT
CDR3aa: CASSEGSGQGSGTEAFF
abundance: once
j_gene: TRBJ1-1
d_gene: TRBD1
v_gene: TRBV6-1

CDR3nt: TGTGCCAGAAGCTTCCCGGGGTTCTACAATGAGCAGTTCTTC
CDR3aa: CARSFPGFYNEQFF
abundance: .
j_gene: TRBJ2-1
d_gene: .
v_gene: TRBV5-3

CDR3nt: TGTGCCAGCATTGGCGGGGGATCTGAAGCTTTCTTT
CDR3aa: CASIGGGSEAFF
abundance: .
j_gene: TRBJ1-1
d_gene: .
v_gene: TRBV2

CDR3nt: TGCGCCAGCAGAAACGCACCAGGGTCAGGCCCCTACGAGCAGTACTTC
CDR3aa: CASRNAPGSGPYEQYF
abundance: .
j_gene: TRBJ2-7
d_gene: .
v_gene: TRBV5-1

CDR3nt: TGCGCCAGCAGCTTAGGGGTTAAGTTAGATGAGCAGTTCTTC
CDR3aa: CASSLGVKLDEQFF
abundance: .
j_gene: TRBJ2-1
d_gene: .
v_gene: TRBV5-1

CDR3nt: TGTGCCATCAGTGCAGGGGGTTCAGATGAAAAACTGTTTTTT
CDR3aa: CAISAGGSDEKLFF
abundance: .
j_gene: TRBJ1-4
d_gene: TRBD1
v_gene: TRBV10-3

CDR3nt: TGCGCCAGCAGCCTCGGGGGGGATACGCAGTATTTT
CDR3aa: CASSLGGDTQYF
abundance: once
j_gene: TRBJ2-3
d_gene: TRBD2
v_gene: TRBV4-1

CDR3nt: TGCGCCAGCAGCCAAGTTACTTACTATGGCTACACCTTC
CDR3aa: CASSQVTYYGYTF
abundance: .
j_gene: TRBJ1-2
d_gene: .
v_gene: TRBV4-1

CDR3nt: TGTGCCAGCAGCCAATGGACAGGGATCGGCGGGGAGCTGTTTTTT
CDR3aa: CASSQWTGIGGELFF
abundance: .
j_gene: TRBJ2-2
d_gene: TRBD1
v_gene: TRBV5-6

CDR3nt: TGCGCCAGCAGCCGCGCTGGGGGGACAGCAGATACGCAGTATTTT
CDR3aa: CASSRAGGTADTQYF
abundance: .
j_gene: TRBJ2-3
d_gene: .
v_gene: TRBV5-1

CDR3nt: TGTGCCAGCAGCTTAGCGTCTACAGGTCAAGAGACCCAGTACTTC
CDR3aa: CASSLASTGQETQYF
abundance: .
j_gene: TRBJ2-5
d_gene: .
v_gene: TRBV7-2

CDR3nt: TGTGCCAGCAGCGCCGGGACAGGGAAGCAGTCACCCCTCCACTTT
CDR3aa: CASSAGTGKQSPLHF
abundance: .
j_gene: TRBJ1-6
d_gene: TRBD1
v_gene: TRBV5-4

CDR3nt: TGTGCCAGTAGAGCGACAGGTAATGAGCAGTTCTTC
CDR3aa: CASRATGNEQFF
abundance: .
j_gene: TRBJ2-1
d_gene: .
v_gene: TRBV19

CDR3nt: TGTGCCAGCAGCTCCGGACAGGACACCGGGGAGCTGTTTTTT
CDR3aa: CASSSGQDTGELFF
abundance: once
j_gene: TRBJ2-2
d_gene: TRBD1
v_gene: TRBV5-4

CDR3nt: TGTGCCAGCAGTCCGCTGGGGGCCCAGCCCCAGCATTTT
CDR3aa: CASSPLGAQPQHF
abundance: .
j_gene: TRBJ1-5
d_gene: .
v_gene: TRBV7-2

CDR3nt: TGTGCTAGCAGCTTAGCCCGGACTCCTAACACCGGGGAGCTGTTTTTT
CDR3aa: CASSLARTPNTGELFF
abundance: once
j_gene: TRBJ2-2
d_gene: .
v_gene: TRBV7-7

CDR3nt: TGTGCCAGCAGCTTAGTTTTCGGTCAGCTAATCGAGCAGTACTTC
CDR3aa: CASSLVFGQLIEQYF
abundance: .
j_gene: TRBJ2-7
d_gene: .
v_gene: TRBV7-9

CDR3nt: TGTGCCAGCAGCCAATGGGGGGTGAACACTGAAGCTTTCTTT
CDR3aa: CASSQWGVNTEAFF
abundance: once
j_gene: TRBJ1-1
d_gene: .
v_gene: TRBV14

CDR3nt: TGTGCCAGCAGCAAACGGGCGAGCACTGAAGCTTTCTTT
CDR3aa: CASSKRASTEAFF
abundance: .
j_gene: TRBJ1-1
d_gene: .
v_gene: TRBV5-6

CDR3nt: TGTGCCATACGACAGGGAGCCATGAACACTGAAGCTTTCTTT
CDR3aa: CAIRQGAMNTEAFF
abundance: .
j_gene: TRBJ1-1
d_gene: TRBD1
v_gene: TRBV6-1

CDR3nt: TGTGCCTGGAGTGCCACTAGCGGGCCCGGCTGGTACGAGCAGTACTTC
CDR3aa: CAWSATSGPGWYEQYF
abundance: .
j_gene: TRBJ2-7
d_gene: TRBD2
v_gene: TRBV30

CDR3nt: TGCGCCAGCAGCCAACAAGGGCAGACCCAGAACTATGGCTACACCTTC
CDR3aa: CASSQQGQTQNYGYTF
abundance: once
j_gene: TRBJ1-2
d_gene: .
v_gene: TRBV5-1

CDR3nt: TGTGCCAGCATAACGGAGAGGGTCTCACCCCTCCACTTT
CDR3aa: CASITERVSPLHF
abundance: .
j_gene: TRBJ1-6
d_gene: .
v_gene: TRBV27

CDR3nt: TGCGCCAGCAGCGATCAGAGCGGGGGGGCCGACAATGAGCAGTTCTTC
CDR3aa: CASSDQSGGADNEQFF
abundance: .
j_gene: TRBJ2-1
d_gene: TRBD2
v_gene: TRBV10-2

CDR3nt: TGTTCCTCGGACAGGGGGCTTGATGGCTACACCTTC
CDR3aa: CSSDRGLDGYTF
abundance: .
j_gene: TRBJ1-2
d_gene: TRBD1
v_gene: TRBV6-1

CDR3nt: TGTGCCAGTAGTATTAACATTCAAGAGACCCAGTACTTC
CDR3aa: CASSINIQETQYF
abundance: .
j_gene: TRBJ2-5
d_gene: .
v_gene: TRBV19

CDR3nt: TGTGCAAGTCGCTTAGCCAAGCAGGGCCATCAGCCCCAGCATTTT
CDR3aa: CASRLAKQGHQPQHF
abundance: .
j_gene: TRBJ1-5
d_gene: .
v_gene: TRBV12-2